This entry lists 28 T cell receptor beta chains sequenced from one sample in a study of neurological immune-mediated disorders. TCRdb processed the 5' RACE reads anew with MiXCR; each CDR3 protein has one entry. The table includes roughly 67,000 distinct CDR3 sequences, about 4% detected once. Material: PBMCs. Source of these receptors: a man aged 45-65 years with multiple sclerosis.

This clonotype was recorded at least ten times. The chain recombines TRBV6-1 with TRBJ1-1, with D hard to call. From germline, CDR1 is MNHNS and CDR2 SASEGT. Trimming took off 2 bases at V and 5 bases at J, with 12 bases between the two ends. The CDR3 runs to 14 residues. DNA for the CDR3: TGTGCCAGCAGTGAATGGGGTGGTGATACTGAAGCTTTCTTT. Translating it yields CASSEWGGDTEAFF.

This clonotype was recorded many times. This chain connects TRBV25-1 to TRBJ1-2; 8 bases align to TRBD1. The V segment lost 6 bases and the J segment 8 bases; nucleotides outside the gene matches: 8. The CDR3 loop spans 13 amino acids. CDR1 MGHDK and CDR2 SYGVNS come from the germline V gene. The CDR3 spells CASRKTGDLGYTF. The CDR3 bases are TGTGCCAGCAGAAAGACAGGGGATCTGGGCTACACCTTC.

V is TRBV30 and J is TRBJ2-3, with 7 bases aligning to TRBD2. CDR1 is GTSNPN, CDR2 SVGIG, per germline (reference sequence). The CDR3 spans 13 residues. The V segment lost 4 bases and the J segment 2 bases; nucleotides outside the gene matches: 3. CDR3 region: CAWTSGATDTQYF. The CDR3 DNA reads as TGTGCCTGGACCAGCGGGGCCACAGATACGCAGTATTTT.

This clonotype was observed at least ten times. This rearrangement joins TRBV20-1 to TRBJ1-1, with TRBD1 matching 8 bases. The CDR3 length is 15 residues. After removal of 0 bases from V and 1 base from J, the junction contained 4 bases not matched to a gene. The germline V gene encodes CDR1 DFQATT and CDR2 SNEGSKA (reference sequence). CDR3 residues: CSARDPGTGNTEAFF. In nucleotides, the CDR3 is TGCAGTGCTAGAGATCCTGGGACAGGGAACACTGAAGCTTTCTTT.

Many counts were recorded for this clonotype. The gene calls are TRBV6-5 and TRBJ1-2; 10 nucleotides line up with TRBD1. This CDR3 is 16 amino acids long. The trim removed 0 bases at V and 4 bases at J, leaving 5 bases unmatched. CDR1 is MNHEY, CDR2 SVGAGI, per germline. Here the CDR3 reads CASSYSSGTGAYGYTF. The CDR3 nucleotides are TGTGCCAGCAGTTACTCCTCCGGGACAGGGGCCTATGGCTACACCTTC.

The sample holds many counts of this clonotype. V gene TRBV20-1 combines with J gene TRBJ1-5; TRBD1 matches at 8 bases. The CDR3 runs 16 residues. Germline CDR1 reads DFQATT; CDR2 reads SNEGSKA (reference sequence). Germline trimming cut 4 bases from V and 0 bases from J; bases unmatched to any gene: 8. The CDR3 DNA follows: TGCAGTGCTAAAGACAGGGGCGTCTATAGCAATCAGCCCCAGCATTTT. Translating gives CSAKDRGVYSNQPQHF.

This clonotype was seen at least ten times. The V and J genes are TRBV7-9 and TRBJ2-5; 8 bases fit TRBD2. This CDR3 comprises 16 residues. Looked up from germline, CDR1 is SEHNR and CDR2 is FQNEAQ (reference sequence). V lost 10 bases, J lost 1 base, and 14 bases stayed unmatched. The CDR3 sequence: CAIAGGGSLVQETQYF. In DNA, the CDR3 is TGTGCCATCGCCGGGGGGGGAAGTTTGGTCCAAGAGACCCAGTACTTC.

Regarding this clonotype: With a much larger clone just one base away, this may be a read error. The CDR3 region is CASSLSSSNQPQNF. The CDR3 DNA is TGTGCCAGCAGCTTAAGCTCTAGCAATCAGCCCCAGAATTTT. V usage is TRBV7-9 and J usage is TRBJ1-5; D is unclear. This CDR3 spans 14 amino acids. Per germline, CDR1 SEHNR and CDR2 FQNEAQ (reference sequence).

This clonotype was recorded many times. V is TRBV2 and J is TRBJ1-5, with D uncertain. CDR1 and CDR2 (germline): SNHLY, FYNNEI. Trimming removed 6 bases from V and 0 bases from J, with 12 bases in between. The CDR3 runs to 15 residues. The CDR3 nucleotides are TGTGCCAGCAGGCATGAGACATCTAGCAATCAGCCCCAGCATTTT. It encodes CASRHETSSNQPQHF.

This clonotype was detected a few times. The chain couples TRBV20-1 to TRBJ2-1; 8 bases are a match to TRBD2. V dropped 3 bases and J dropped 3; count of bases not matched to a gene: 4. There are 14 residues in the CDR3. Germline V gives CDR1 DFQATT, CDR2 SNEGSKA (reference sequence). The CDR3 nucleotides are TGCAGTGCTAGTCACAGCGGGGGCTACAATGAGCAGTTCTTC. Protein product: CSASHSGGYNEQFF.

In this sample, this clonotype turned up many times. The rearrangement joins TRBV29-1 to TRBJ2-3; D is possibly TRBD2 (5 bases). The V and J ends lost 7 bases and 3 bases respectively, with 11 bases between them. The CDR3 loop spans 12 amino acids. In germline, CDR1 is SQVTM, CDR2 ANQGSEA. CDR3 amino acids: CSAGRGTDTQYF. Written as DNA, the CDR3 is TGCAGCGCTGGTCGGGGTACAGATACGCAGTATTTT.

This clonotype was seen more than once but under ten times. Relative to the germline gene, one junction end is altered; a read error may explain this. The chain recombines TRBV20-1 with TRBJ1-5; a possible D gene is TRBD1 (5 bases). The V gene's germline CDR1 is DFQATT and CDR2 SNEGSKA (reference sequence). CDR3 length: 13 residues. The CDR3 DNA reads TGCAGTGGAATAAACTCTGTGGGGCAGCCCCAGAATTTT. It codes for CSGINSVGQPQNF.

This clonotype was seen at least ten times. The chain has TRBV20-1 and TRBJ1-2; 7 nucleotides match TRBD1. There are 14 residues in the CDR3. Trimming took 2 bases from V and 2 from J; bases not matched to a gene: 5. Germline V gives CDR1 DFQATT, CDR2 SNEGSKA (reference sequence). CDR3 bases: TGCAGTGCTAGACGTTCGACAGGGAACTATGGCTACACCTTC. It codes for CSARRSTGNYGYTF.

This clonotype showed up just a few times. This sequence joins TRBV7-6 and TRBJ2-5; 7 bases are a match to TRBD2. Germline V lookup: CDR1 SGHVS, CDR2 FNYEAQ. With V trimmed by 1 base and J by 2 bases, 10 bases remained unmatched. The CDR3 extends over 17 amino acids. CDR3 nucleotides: TGTGCCAGCAGCTTAGGTCCACCAAGCGGGGCACAAGAGACCCAGTACTTC. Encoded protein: CASSLGPPSGAQETQYF.

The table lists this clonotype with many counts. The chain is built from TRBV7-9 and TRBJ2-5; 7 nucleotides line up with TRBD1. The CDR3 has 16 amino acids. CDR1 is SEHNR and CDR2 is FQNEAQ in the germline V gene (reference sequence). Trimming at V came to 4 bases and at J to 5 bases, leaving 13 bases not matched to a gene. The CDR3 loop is CASSSRPTGWSETQYF. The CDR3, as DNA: TGTGCCAGCAGCTCCCGACCGACAGGGTGGTCGGAGACCCAGTACTTC.

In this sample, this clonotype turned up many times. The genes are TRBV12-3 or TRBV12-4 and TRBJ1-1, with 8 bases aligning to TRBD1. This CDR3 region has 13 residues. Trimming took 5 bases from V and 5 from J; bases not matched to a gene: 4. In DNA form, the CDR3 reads TGTGCCAGCAGTCAGACAGGGGTGACTGAAGCTTTCTTT. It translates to CASSQTGVTEAFF.

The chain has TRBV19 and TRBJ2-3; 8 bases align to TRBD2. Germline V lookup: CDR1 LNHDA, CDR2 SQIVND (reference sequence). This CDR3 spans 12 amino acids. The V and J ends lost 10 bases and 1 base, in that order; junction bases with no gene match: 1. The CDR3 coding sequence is TGTGCCACGGGGGGGGGCACAGATACGCAGTATTTT. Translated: CATGGGTDTQYF. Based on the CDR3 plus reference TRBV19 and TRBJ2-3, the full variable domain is DGGITQSPKYLFRKEGQNVTLSCEQNLNHDAMYWYRQDPGQGLRLIYYSQIVNDFQKGDIAEGYSVSREKKESFPLTVTSAQKNPTAFYLCATGGGTDTQYFGPGTRLTVL.

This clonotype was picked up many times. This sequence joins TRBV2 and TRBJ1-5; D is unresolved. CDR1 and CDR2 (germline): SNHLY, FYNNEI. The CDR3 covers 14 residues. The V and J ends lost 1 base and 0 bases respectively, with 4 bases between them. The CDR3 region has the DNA TGTGCCAGCAGTGAAGTCCTTAGCAATCAGCCCCAGCATTTT. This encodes CASSEVLSNQPQHF.

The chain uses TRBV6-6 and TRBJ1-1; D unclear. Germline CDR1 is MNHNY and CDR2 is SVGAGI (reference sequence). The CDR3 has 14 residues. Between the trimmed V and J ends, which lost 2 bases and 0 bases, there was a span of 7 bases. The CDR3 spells CASSYVKMNTEAFF. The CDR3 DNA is TGTGCCAGCAGTTACGTGAAGATGAACACTGAAGCTTTCTTT.

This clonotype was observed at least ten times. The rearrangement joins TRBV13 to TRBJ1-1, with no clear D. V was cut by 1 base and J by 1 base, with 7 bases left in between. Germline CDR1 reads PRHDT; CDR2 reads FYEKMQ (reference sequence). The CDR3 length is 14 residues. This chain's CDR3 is CASSLEGTNTEAFF. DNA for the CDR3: TGTGCCAGCAGCTTAGAGGGTACGAACACTGAAGCTTTCTTT. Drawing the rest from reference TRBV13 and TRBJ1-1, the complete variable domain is AAGVIQSPRHLIKEKRETATLKCYPIPRHDTVYWYQQGPGQDPQFLISFYEKMQSDKGSIPDRFSAQQFSDYHSELNMSSLELGDSALYFCASSLEGTNTEAFFGQGTRLTVV.

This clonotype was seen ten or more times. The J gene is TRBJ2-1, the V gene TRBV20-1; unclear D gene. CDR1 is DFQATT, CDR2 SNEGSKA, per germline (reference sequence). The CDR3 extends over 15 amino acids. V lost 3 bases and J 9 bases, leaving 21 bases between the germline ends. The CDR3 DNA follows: TGCAGTGCTAGGGAATCGATGGTTTGGGTGGGTGAGCAGTTCTTC. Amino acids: CSARESMVWVGEQFF.

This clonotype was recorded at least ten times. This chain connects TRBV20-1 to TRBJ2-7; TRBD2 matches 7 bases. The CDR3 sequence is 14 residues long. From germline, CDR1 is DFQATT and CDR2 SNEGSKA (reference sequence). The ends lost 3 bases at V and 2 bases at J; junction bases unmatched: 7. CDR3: CSARGSSGTYEQYV. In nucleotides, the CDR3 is TGCAGTGCTAGGGGCTCTAGCGGAACCTACGAGCAGTACGTC.

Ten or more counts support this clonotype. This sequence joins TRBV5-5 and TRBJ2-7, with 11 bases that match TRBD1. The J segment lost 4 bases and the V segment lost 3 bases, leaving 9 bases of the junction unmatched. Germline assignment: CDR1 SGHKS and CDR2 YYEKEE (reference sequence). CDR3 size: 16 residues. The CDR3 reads CASSSTVGQGVYEQYF. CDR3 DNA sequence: TGTGCCAGCAGCTCAACCGTGGGACAGGGGGTTTACGAGCAGTACTTC. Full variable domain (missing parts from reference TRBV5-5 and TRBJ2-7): DAGVTQSPTHLIKTRGQQVTLRCSPISGHKSVSWYQQVLGQGPQFIFQYYEKEERGRGNFPDRFSARQFPNYSSELNVNALLLGDSALYLCASSSTVGQGVYEQYFGPGTRLTVT.

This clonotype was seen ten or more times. The CDR3, as DNA: TGTGCCACCAGTGATTCCCGGGACTACTACAATGAGCAGTTCTTC. Translating gives CATSDSRDYYNEQFF. The chain links TRBV24-1 to TRBJ2-1, with 7 bases aligning to TRBD2. Germline V lookup: CDR1 KGHDR, CDR2 SFDVKD. Unmatched junction bases numbered 3, after V lost 2 bases and J lost 3 bases. The length of the CDR3 is 15 residues.

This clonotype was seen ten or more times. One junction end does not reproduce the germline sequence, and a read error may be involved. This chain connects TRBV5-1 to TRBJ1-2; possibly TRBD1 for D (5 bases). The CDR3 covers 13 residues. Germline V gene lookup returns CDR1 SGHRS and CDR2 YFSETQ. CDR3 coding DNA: TGCGCCAGCAGCTTGGGGTCGGGGCGGGCGGCCAACTTC. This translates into CASSLGSGRAANF.

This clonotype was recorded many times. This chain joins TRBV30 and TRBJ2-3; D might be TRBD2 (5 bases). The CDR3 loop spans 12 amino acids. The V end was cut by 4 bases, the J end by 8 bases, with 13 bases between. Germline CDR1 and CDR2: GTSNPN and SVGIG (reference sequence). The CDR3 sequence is CAWNTGLGTQYF. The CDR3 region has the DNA TGTGCCTGGAACACGGGGTTGGGTACGCAGTATTTT.

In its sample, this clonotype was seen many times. The CDR3 nucleotides read TGTGCCAGCAGCCGGACAGGGTATAATCAGCCCCAGCATTTT. Protein product: CASSRTGYNQPQHF. V gene TRBV7-2 combines with J gene TRBJ1-5; 8 bases line up with TRBD1. J was trimmed by 4 bases and V by 5 bases; bases with no gene match: 4. Looked up from germline, CDR1 is SGHTA and CDR2 is FQGNSA. The CDR3 extends over 14 amino acids.

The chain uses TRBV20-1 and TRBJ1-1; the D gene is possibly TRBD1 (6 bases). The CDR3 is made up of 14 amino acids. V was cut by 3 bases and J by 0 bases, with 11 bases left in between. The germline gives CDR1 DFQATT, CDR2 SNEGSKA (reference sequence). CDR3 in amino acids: CSASNGQLNTEAFF. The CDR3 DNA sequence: TGCAGTGCTAGCAACGGACAGCTGAACACTGAAGCTTTCTTT.